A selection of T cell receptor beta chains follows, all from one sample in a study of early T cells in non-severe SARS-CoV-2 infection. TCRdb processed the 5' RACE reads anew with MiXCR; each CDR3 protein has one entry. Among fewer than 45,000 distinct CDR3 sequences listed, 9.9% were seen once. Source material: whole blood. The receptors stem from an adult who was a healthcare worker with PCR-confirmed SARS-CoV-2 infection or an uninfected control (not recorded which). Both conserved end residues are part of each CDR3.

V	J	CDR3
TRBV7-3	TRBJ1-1	CASSLMGQQRTEAFF
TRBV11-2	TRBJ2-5	CASSLDVSVKTQYF
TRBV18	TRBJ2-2	CASSRDSHMNTGELFF
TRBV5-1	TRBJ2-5	CASSDDTRTGKETQYF
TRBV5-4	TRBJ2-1	CASSLRRGTYNEQFF
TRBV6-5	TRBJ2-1	CASKEQGFAYNEQFF
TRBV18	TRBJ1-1	CASSPGAMNTEAFF
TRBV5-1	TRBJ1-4	CASSRDRVDEKLFF
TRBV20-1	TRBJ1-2	CSALSNYGYTF
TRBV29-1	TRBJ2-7	CSVEDTYEQYF
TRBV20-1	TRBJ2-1	CSARPDSSYNEQFF
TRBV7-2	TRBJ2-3	CASSLGRLWGTDTQYF
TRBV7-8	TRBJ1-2	CASSSRRLLGEGYTF
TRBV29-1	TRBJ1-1	CSGGPGTGGNTEAFF
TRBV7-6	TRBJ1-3	CASSLEAASGNTIYF
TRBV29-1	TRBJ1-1	CSVVDRVTEAFF
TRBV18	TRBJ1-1	CASSPVDRVAFF
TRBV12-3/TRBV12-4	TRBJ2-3	CASSSGTLDTQYF
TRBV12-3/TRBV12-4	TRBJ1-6	CASSLGQNNSPLHF
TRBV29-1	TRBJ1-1	CSVEGRQLNTEAFF
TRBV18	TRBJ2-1	CASEPGLAGGGEQFF
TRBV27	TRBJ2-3	CASGRTSGMTDTQYF
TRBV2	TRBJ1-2	CASSDNGYTF
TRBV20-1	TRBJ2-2	CSAPKDLTGELFF
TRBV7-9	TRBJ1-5	CASSGDRGVQPQHF
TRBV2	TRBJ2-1	CASWDTGPRGEQFF
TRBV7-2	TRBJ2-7	CASSLGGGSYEQYF
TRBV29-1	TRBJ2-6	CSATGSGANVLTF
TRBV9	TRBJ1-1	CASSARQRNTEAFF
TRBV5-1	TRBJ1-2	CASSPRDPEQGYTF
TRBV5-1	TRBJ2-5	CASSLGGLTGRETQYF
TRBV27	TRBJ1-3	CASSVVQGNTIYF